Presented here are 23 T cell receptor beta chains from one specimen sequenced in a study of shared clonotypes between healthy human individuals. CD8 cells classed as naive were CD45RO-negative and positively selected for CCR7, excluding terminally differentiated effector memory CD45RA+ cells. Generated by immunoSEQ multiplex PCR, the TCRdb table keeps only in-frame clones and is missing some. The sample holds about 2.2 million clones, roughly 91% seen once. The sequenced sample was naive CD8+ T cells from PBMCs. The receptor set was obtained from a man younger than 35 in good health. Some clones in this sample may be carry-over from other donors' samples.

The chain uses TRBV6-6 and TRBJ2-3, with D perhaps matching TRBD2 (5 bases). This CDR3 region has 16 residues. The V gene's germline CDR1 is MNHNY and CDR2 SVGAGI (reference sequence). V lost 5 bases and J lost 4, with 19 bases in between. Here the CDR3 reads CASSTVVGVVSDTQYF. CDR3 sequence (DNA): TGTGCCAGCAGTACCGTTGTGGGAGTTGTCTCAGATACGCAGTATTTT.

This rearrangement joins TRBV10-3 to TRBJ2-2; either TRBD1 or TRBD2 may fit D (5 bases each). The germline CDR1 and CDR2 sequences are ENHRY and SYGVKD. V lost 5 bases and J lost 3, with 16 bases in between. The CDR3 extends over 16 amino acids. Here the CDR3 reads CAISSPGRYHTGELFF. CDR3 DNA sequence: TGTGCCATCAGTTCTCCGGGACGGTACCACACCGGGGAGCTGTTTTTT.

This clone has a single count. The CDR3 sequence: CASSVRGPDEQYF. The DNA of the CDR3 is TGTGCCAGCAGCGTGCGGGGACCAGACGAGCAGTACTTC. V and J are TRBV9 and TRBJ2-7, with D possibly matching TRBD2 (6 bases). The CDR3 contains 13 residues. V was trimmed by 2 bases and J by 5 bases, leaving 11 bases between them. Per germline, CDR1 SGDLS and CDR2 YYNGEE.

This chain links TRBV29-1 with TRBJ1-2; maybe TRBD1 (6 bases). The CDR3 is 13 amino acids. With 6 bases removed from V and 6 bases from J, the gap between germline ends came to 17 bases. Germline V CDR1 and CDR2: SQVTM, ANQGSEA. The CDR3 nucleotides read TGCAGCGTACCCGGCAGGGGAGGAAATGGCTACACCTTC. Its protein is CSVPGRGGNGYTF.

Remarks on this clone: The junction departs from the called germline gene at one end, perhaps through a read error. The chain links TRBV2 to TRBJ2-6; a possible D gene is TRBD1 (5 bases). The CDR3 runs to 10 residues. Germline V CDR1 and CDR2: SNHLY, FYNNEI. CDR3 protein: CASSDRTLAF. For the CDR3, the DNA is TGTGCCAGCAGTGATCGGACATTGGCTTTC. The whole variable domain, remainder taken from reference TRBV2 and TRBJ2-6, is EPEVTQTPSHQVTQMGQEVILRCVPISNHLYFYWYRQILGQKVEFLVSFYNNEISEKSEIFDDQFSVERPDGSNFTLKIRSTKLEDSAMYFCASSDRTLAFGAGSRLTVL.

The V gene is TRBV7-2, the J gene TRBJ2-2; 15 bases line up with TRBD2. V was pared by 5 bases and J by 6 bases, with 13 bases of the junction left unmatched. This CDR3 is 19 amino acids long. Germline values: CDR1 SGHTA, CDR2 FQGNSA. The DNA for the CDR3 is TGTGCCAGCAGCCCCGTTTGGACTAGCGGGAGGGAATCGTCCGGGGAGCTGTTTTTT. Translation gives CASSPVWTSGRESSGELFF.

This chain links TRBV13 with TRBJ2-7; 7 bases agree with TRBD2. The V gene end was trimmed by 5 bases and the J gene end by 6 bases; junction bases not matched to a gene: 13. Germline CDR1 reads PRHDT; CDR2 reads FYEKMQ (reference sequence). The CDR3 consists of 15 residues. In DNA, the CDR3 is TGTGCCAGCAGCCCTCGGGGTAGCGGGTACTCCGAGCAGTACTTC. It is translated as CASSPRGSGYSEQYF.

The CDR3 spells CASSDAGGGVYEQYF. The DNA of the CDR3 is TGTGCCAGTAGTGATGCCGGAGGTGGAGTGTACGAGCAGTACTTC. The rearrangement links TRBV19 to TRBJ2-7; weak D call: TRBD2 (5 bases). With 5 bases removed from V and 4 bases from J, the gap between germline ends came to 18 bases. This CDR3 region has 15 residues. Germline assignment: CDR1 LNHDA and CDR2 SQIVND (reference sequence).

V usage is TRBV6-5 and J usage is TRBJ1-1; 7 bases map to TRBD1. The CDR3 runs to 15 residues. From germline, CDR1 is MNHEY and CDR2 SVGAGI. Unmatched junction bases numbered 7, after V lost 5 bases and J lost 1 base. The CDR3 protein is CASSPRQGRNTEAFF. The CDR3, as DNA: TGTGCCAGCAGTCCCCGACAGGGACGGAACACTGAAGCTTTCTTT.

This chain uses TRBV15 with TRBJ2-3; D might be TRBD2 (6 bases). The CDR3 loop spans 15 amino acids. From germline, CDR1 is LNHNV and CDR2 YYDKDF (reference sequence). The germline V and J ends were trimmed by 1 base and 6 bases, with 14 bases remaining between them. The CDR3 bases are TGTGCCACCAGCAGAGCGGGAGCGTGGTTGGATACGCAGTATTTT. Its translation is CATSRAGAWLDTQYF.

This clone appeared a single time. V is TRBV25-1 and J is TRBJ2-7; D is unresolved. The CDR3 extends over 14 amino acids. Germline CDR1 and CDR2: MGHDK and SYGVNS. Trimming shortened V by 4 bases and J by 0 bases, and 10 bases separated the two germline ends. The CDR3 reads CASSVISNSYEQYF. The CDR3 coding sequence is TGTGCCAGCAGTGTTATATCCAACTCCTACGAGCAGTACTTC.

The table lists this clone with a count of one. The chain joins TRBV15 to TRBJ2-7; TRBD2 matches 9 bases. The CDR3 consists of 16 residues. Germline V gene lookup returns CDR1 LNHNV and CDR2 YYDKDF (reference sequence). V dropped 0 bases and J dropped 3; count of bases not matched to a gene: 6. The CDR3 DNA sequence: TGTGCCACCAGCAGAGATGAAGGACTAGCGATCTACGAGCAGTACTTC. It specifies CATSRDEGLAIYEQYF.

The genes are TRBV9 and TRBJ2-7; possibly TRBD2 for D (5 bases). This CDR3 contains 15 residues. The V and J ends lost 4 bases and 2 bases respectively, with 16 bases between them. CDR1 and CDR2 (germline): SGDLS, YYNGEE. CDR3 residues: CASSQGVDSTYEQYF. DNA of the CDR3: TGTGCCAGCAGCCAAGGAGTGGACTCCACCTACGAGCAGTACTTC.

V usage is TRBV15 and J usage is TRBJ1-1, with D perhaps TRBD1 (5 bases). The V gene's germline CDR1 is LNHNV and CDR2 YYDKDF (reference sequence). V was shortened by 4 bases and J by 7 bases, with 10 bases between the two germline ends. The CDR3 runs 12 residues. The CDR3 sequence: CATSTGTLEAFF. CDR3 sequence (DNA): TGTGCCACCAGCACGGGGACCCTTGAAGCTTTCTTT.

V and J are TRBV27 and TRBJ2-7; D is tentatively TRBD1 or TRBD2 (6 bases each). Trimming took 11 bases from V and 2 from J, leaving 19 bases between them. This CDR3 has 14 amino acids. Germline-derived CDR1 and CDR2 are MNHEY and SMNVEV (reference sequence). In DNA, the CDR3 is TGTGCCGCTTCGGTGTCACGGGGGCCCTACGAGCAGTACTTC. Amino acids: CAASVSRGPYEQYF.

In this sample, this clone turned up a few times. The V gene is TRBV6-5, the J gene TRBJ1-1; D gene uncertain. Looked up from germline, CDR1 is MNHEY and CDR2 is SVGAGI. The CDR3 is made up of 14 amino acids. The ends were cut back, 2 bases at V and 1 base at J, with 8 bases in the middle. The CDR3, as DNA: TGTGCCAGCAGTTACGGTTCGGGGAACACTGAAGCTTTCTTT. It is translated as CASSYGSGNTEAFF.

The chain is built from TRBV6-1 and TRBJ2-1, with D perhaps given as TRBD1 or TRBD2 (5 bases each). The CDR3 runs to 14 residues. The V end was cut by 6 bases, the J end by 8 bases, with 17 bases between. The V gene's germline CDR1 is MNHNS and CDR2 SASEGT. The CDR3 coding sequence is TGTGCCAGCAGAGCCCGGGACGCGTCCGATGAGCAGTTCTTC. Protein: CASRARDASDEQFF.

This clone was seen only once. This chain joins TRBV5-4 and TRBJ2-7; D might be TRBD1 (6 bases). Trimming took off 4 bases at V and 9 bases at J, with 23 bases between the two ends. The germline V gene encodes CDR1 SGHNT and CDR2 YYREEE (reference sequence). CDR3 length: 15 residues. CDR3 amino acids: CASSPEQGLIRRQYF. The CDR3 DNA sequence: TGTGCCAGCAGCCCCGAACAGGGTCTAATAAGAAGGCAGTACTTC.

This rearrangement joins TRBV4-1 to TRBJ2-3; no definite D call. The V gene's germline CDR1 is MGHRA and CDR2 YSYEKL. The CDR3 spans 14 residues. V was cut by 0 bases and J by 4 bases, with 8 bases left in between. CDR3 nucleotides: TGCGCCAGCAGCCAAGATTTGTCTCCAGATACGCAGTATTTT. It is translated as CASSQDLSPDTQYF.

The chain recombines TRBV5-1 with TRBJ2-3; 13 bases agree with TRBD2. V lost 4 bases, J lost 4 bases, and 9 bases stayed unmatched. The length of the CDR3 is 17 residues. Germline CDR1 is SGHRS and CDR2 is YFSETQ. The CDR3 coding sequence is TGCGCCAGCAGCCTCCGACTAGCGGGAGGCCCACCAGATACGCAGTATTTT. Its translation is CASSLRLAGGPPDTQYF. The whole variable domain, remainder taken from reference TRBV5-1 and TRBJ2-3, is KAGVTQTPRYLIKTRGQQVTLSCSPISGHRSVSWYQQTPGQGLQFLFEYFSETQRNKGNFPGRFSGRQFSNSRSEMNVSTLELGDSALYLCASSLRLAGGPPDTQYFGPGTRLTVL.

This sequence joins TRBV4-3 and TRBJ2-7; 7 bases fit TRBD2. The CDR3 length is 15 residues. V trimming: 3 bases; J trimming: 5 bases; junction bases outside the gene matches: 10. CDR1 and CDR2 from the germline V gene are LGHNA and YSLEER. Here the CDR3 DNA reads TGCGCCAGCAGCCAGTTCGGGGGGAGCTCGGACGAGCAGTACTTC. It yields the protein CASSQFGGSSDEQYF.

This chain uses TRBV7-2 with TRBJ1-3; D unresolved. Between the trimmed V and J ends, which lost 5 bases and 0 bases, there was a span of 11 bases. Germline CDR1 is SGHTA and CDR2 is FQGNSA. The CDR3 covers 15 residues. The CDR3 DNA sequence: TGTGCCAGCAGCCCCGCTGGGGTCTCTGGAAACACCATATATTTT. Translating gives CASSPAGVSGNTIYF.

The CDR3 here is CASSVEGTEAYEQYF. CDR3 DNA sequence: TGTGCCAGCAGTGTAGAAGGGACGGAAGCCTACGAGCAGTACTTC. The chain couples TRBV6-1 to TRBJ2-7; the D call may be TRBD1 or TRBD2 (5 bases each). Trimming removed 4 bases from V and 2 bases from J, with 15 bases in between. Looked up from germline, CDR1 is MNHNS and CDR2 is SASEGT. This CDR3 has 15 amino acids.